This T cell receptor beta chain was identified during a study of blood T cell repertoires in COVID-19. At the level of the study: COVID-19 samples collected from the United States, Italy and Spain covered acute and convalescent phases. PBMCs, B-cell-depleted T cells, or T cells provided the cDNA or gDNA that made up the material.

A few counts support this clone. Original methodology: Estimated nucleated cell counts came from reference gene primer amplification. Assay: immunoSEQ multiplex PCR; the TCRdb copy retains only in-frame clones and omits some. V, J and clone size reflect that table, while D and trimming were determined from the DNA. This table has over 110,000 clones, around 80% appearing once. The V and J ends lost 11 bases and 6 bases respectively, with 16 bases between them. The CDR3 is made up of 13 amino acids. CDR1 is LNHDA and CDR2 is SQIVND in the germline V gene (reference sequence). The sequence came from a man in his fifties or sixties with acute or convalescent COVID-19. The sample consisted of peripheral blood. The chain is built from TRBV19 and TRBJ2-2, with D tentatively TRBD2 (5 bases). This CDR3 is CASAGQEAGELFF. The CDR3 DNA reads TGTGCCTCGGCGGGCCAGGAAGCCGGGGAGCTGTTTTTT.